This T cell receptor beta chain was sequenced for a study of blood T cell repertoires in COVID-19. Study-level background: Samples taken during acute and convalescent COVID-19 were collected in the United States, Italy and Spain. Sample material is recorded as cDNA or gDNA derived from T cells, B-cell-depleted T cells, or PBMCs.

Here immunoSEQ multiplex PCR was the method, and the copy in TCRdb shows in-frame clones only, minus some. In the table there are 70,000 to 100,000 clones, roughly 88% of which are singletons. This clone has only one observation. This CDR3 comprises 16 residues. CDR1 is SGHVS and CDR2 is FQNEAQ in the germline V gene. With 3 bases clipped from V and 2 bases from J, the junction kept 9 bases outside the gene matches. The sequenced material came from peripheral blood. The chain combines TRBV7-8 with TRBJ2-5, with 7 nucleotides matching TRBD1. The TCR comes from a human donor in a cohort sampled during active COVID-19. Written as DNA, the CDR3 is TGTGCCAGCAGCTTTAAAGGACAGGCTGGGCAAGAGACCCAGTACTTC. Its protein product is CASSFKGQAGQETQYF.